The 4 T cell receptor beta chains reported below all come from one sample, sequenced in a study of OX40 agonist ivuxolimab in advanced cancers. Libraries were constructed by the immunoSEQ multiplex PCR assay. As stored in TCRdb, this immuneACCESS dataset retains in-frame rearrangements with V and J assigned. A fraction of the clones does not appear; measured against another copy, unresolved V genes explain less than half of the discrepancy, and the remainder lacks a known reason. Here the sample has 77,000 or so clones; approximately 93% occur a single time. Jointly, the top ten make up over 20% of the sample. The starting material was CD4+ or CD8+ T cells sorted from blood, obtained in a trial of the OX40 agonist ivuxolimab. The source is an adult with an advanced solid tumor such as melanoma, head and neck, liver or kidney cancer.

This clone came up once. The chain employs TRBV11-1 and TRBJ1-1, with D uncertain. The V end lost 1 base, the J end lost 1 base, and 7 bases lay between the germline ends. The V gene's germline CDR1 is SGHAT and CDR2 FQDESV (reference sequence). This CDR3 has 14 residues. The CDR3 coding sequence is TGTGCCAGCAGCTTAGATCTTCCGAACACTGAAGCTTTCTTT. Residues: CASSLDLPNTEAFF.

The chain employs TRBV9 and TRBJ2-1, with 12 bases that match TRBD2. Trimming took 4 bases from V and 10 from J; bases not matched to a gene: 12. Germline V gene data show CDR1 as SGDLS and CDR2 as YYNGEE. The CDR3 consists of 16 residues. The CDR3 reads CASSTPLAGGPGEQFF. As DNA, the CDR3 is TGTGCCAGCAGCACCCCTCTAGCGGGGGGGCCAGGGGAGCAGTTCTTC.

This chain connects TRBV7-9 to TRBJ2-7; 7 bases agree with TRBD2. Per the germline V gene, CDR1 is SEHNR and CDR2 is FQNEAQ (reference sequence). The CDR3 runs 13 residues. With V trimmed by 7 bases and J by 2 bases, 5 bases remained unmatched. CDR3 sequence: CASTGGSTYEQYF. As DNA, the CDR3 is TGTGCCAGCACCGGGGGGAGTACCTACGAGCAGTACTTC.

J is TRBJ2-1 and V is TRBV9; D uncertain. Trimming pared 2 bases from V and 0 bases from J, leaving 9 bases between. The CDR3 contains 15 residues. CDR1 is SGDLS and CDR2 is YYNGEE in the germline V gene. The CDR3 loop is CASSVRFSSYNEQFF. The CDR3 DNA follows: TGTGCCAGCAGCGTCAGGTTTAGCTCCTACAATGAGCAGTTCTTC.